These 12 T cell receptor beta chains share one sample of origin, sequenced in a study of T cell clonality in common variable immunodeficiency. Sequencing was performed with immunoSEQ multiplex PCR; in TCRdb, only in-frame clones are kept and a portion is missing. This repertoire holds tens of thousands of clones, and none appear only once. Sequencing was carried out using peripheral blood mononuclear cells. The origin of the receptors is a person aged 18 to 75 in good health.

This clone has at least ten counts. Read coverage stops 3 residues before the CDR3 terminus; the germline J gene supplies the remainder. This chain links TRBV20-1 with TRBJ2-3, with TRBD1 identical over 7 bases. CDR1 is DFQATT and CDR2 is SNEGSKA in the germline V gene (reference sequence). The junction had 2 bases not matched to a gene; V was cut back by 4 bases and J by 1 base. The CDR3 sequence is 13 residues long. The covered CDR3 bases are TGCAGTGCTACCACAGGGGGCACAGATACG. Protein: CSATTGGTDT. The full CDR3 protein is CSATTGGTDTQYF.

This clone was found many times. Read data end 3 residues before the CDR3 end; the end is taken from the germline J gene. This sequence joins TRBV29-1 and TRBJ2-3, with TRBD2 matching 9 bases. The germline CDR1 and CDR2 sequences are SQVTM and ANQGSEA. This CDR3 spans 14 amino acids. J gave up 1 base and V 4 bases, and 3 bases lay outside the gene matches. The CDR3 here is CSVGRTSGTDTQYF. The CDR3 DNA, read in part, is TGCAGCGTTGGTAGGACTAGCGGCACAGATACG.

With respect to this clone: The read ends 3 residues shy of where the CDR3 ends; the end is completed using the germline J gene. V is TRBV20-1 and J is TRBJ2-7; perhaps TRBD1 as D (5 bases). Germline V gene sequence: CDR1 DFQATT, CDR2 SNEGSKA (reference sequence). V lost 0 bases and J 3 bases, leaving 18 bases between the germline ends. The length of the CDR3 is 16 residues. The CDR3 DNA, read in part, is TGCAGTGCTAGAGATGGTTTTAGGGGTTCGATCTACGAG. Protein: CSARDGFRGSIYE. The full CDR3 is CSARDGFRGSIYEQYF.

This clone was detected ten times or more. The CDR3 goes on 3 residues after the read ends, and that part is filled in from the germline J gene. This rearrangement joins TRBV4-1 to TRBJ2-1; 11 positions match TRBD2. CDR1 MGHRA and CDR2 YSYEKL come from the germline V gene. CDR3 length: 15 amino acids. With 4 bases clipped from V and 7 bases from J, the junction kept 6 bases outside the gene matches. The CDR3 spells CASSPLAGGLNEQFF. CDR3 bases read: TGCGCCAGCAGCCCTCTAGCGGGAGGTTTGAATGAG.

This clone was found many times. The read terminates 3 residues ahead of where the CDR3 ends, so the germline J gene completes it. This chain links TRBV7-6 with TRBJ2-3; TRBD1 is a possible D gene (5 bases). V lost 5 bases to trimming and J lost 0 bases, with 12 bases between them. Germline assignment: CDR1 SGHVS and CDR2 FNYEAQ. This CDR3 contains 15 residues. This CDR3 is CASSLQGFSTDTQYF. The covered CDR3 bases are TGTGCCAGCAGCCTCCAGGGTTTTAGCACAGATACG.

This clone was recorded at least ten times. The CDR3 here is CASRHRQGAVETQYF. The CDR3 bases that were read are TGTGCCAGCAGGCACCGTCAGGGGGCGGTGGAGACC. This chain uses TRBV7-9 with TRBJ2-5; TRBD1 agrees at 8 bases. Sequencing ends 3 residues short of the CDR3 end; the germline J gene provides the rest. Germline V CDR1 and CDR2: SEHNR, FQNEAQ (reference sequence). The CDR3 is 15 amino acids. V was pared by 6 bases and J by 5 bases, with 11 bases of the junction left unmatched. The full variable domain, its missing parts supplied by reference TRBV7-9 and TRBJ2-5, is DTGVSQNPRHKITKRGQNVTFRCDPISEHNRLYWYRQTLGQGPEFLTYFQNEAQLEKSRLLSDRFSAERPKGSFSTLEIQRTEQGDSAMYLCASRHRQGAVETQYFGPGTRLLVL.

This clone was counted at least ten times. The read terminates 3 residues before the CDR3 end, so the remaining end is supplied by the germline J gene. V gene TRBV29-1 combines with J gene TRBJ2-5; D gene unclear. This CDR3 contains 10 residues. Trimming took 2 bases from V and 5 from J, leaving 3 bases between them. CDR1 and CDR2 (germline): SQVTM, ANQGSEA. The CDR3 bases that were read are TGCAGCGTTGAACTGGAGACC. Translation: CSVELET. The CDR3 reads in full as CSVELETQYF.

This clone was seen many times. The read ends 3 residues before the CDR3 terminus; that terminus is restored from the germline J gene. This chain connects TRBV14 to TRBJ1-6; D gene unclear. In germline, CDR1 is SGHDN, CDR2 FVKESK. V lost 6 bases to trimming and J lost 10 bases, with 13 bases between them. This CDR3 comprises 13 residues. The sequenced part of the CDR3 DNA is TGTGCCAGCAGTCCAGGAGGTTTCTCACCC. This sequence encodes CASSPGGFSP. The whole CDR3 reads CASSPGGFSPLHF.

This clone was found many times. The CDR3 end lies 3 residues beyond the end of the read and is filled in from the germline J gene. This chain uses TRBV2 with TRBJ2-3, with 7 nucleotides matching TRBD2. J was trimmed by 1 base and V by 5 bases; bases with no gene match: 6. The CDR3 sequence is 15 residues long. Germline-derived CDR1 and CDR2 are SNHLY and FYNNEI. The CDR3: CASSSGTTGTDTQYF. Incomplete CDR3 DNA: TGTGCCAGCAGTAGCGGGACTACCGGCACAGATACG. Full variable domain (rest looked up from reference TRBV2 and TRBJ2-3): EPEVTQTPSHQVTQMGQEVILRCVPISNHLYFYWYRQILGQKVEFLVSFYNNEISEKSEIFDDQFSVERPDGSNFTLKIRSTKLEDSAMYFCASSSGTTGTDTQYFGPGTRLTVL.

This clone was seen at least ten times. The CDR3 is cut off 3 residues early in the read; its end comes from the germline J gene. This chain links TRBV20-1 with TRBJ2-1, with TRBD2 matching 7 bases. V gave up 0 bases and J gave up 4 bases; unmatched junction bases: 6. Germline CDR1 is DFQATT and CDR2 is SNEGSKA (reference sequence). The CDR3 totals 15 residues. CDR3 loop: CSARDSSGVYNEQFF. CDR3 DNA (partial): TGCAGTGCTAGAGATTCTAGCGGAGTGTACAATGAG.

In its sample, this clone was seen a few times. CDR3 residues: CASSWTSGIYEQYF. The part of the CDR3 DNA that was read is TGTGCCAGCAGCTGGACTAGCGGGATCTACGAG. The rearrangement joins TRBV11-1 to TRBJ2-7; the match to TRBD2 covers 12 bases. The CDR3 end lies 3 residues beyond the end of the read and is filled in from the germline J gene. After removal of 4 bases from V and 3 bases from J, the junction contained 1 base not matched to a gene. Looked up from germline, CDR1 is SGHAT and CDR2 is FQDESV (reference sequence). The CDR3 loop spans 14 amino acids.

Ten or more counts support this clone. The CDR3 is cut off 3 residues early in the read; its end comes from the germline J gene. V is TRBV7-9 and J is TRBJ1-2; D gene uncertain. The CDR3 covers 13 residues. V was clipped by 5 bases and J by 6 bases, with 13 bases between them. From germline, CDR1 is SEHNR and CDR2 FQNEAQ (reference sequence). This chain's CDR3 is CASSPSRVDGYTF. The DNA read from the CDR3 is TGTGCCAGCAGCCCCTCCCGGGTGGATGGC.